Listed below are T cell receptor beta chains from one sample, sequenced in a study of blood T cell repertoires in COVID-19. Assay used: immunoSEQ multiplex PCR; TCRdb lists only in-frame clones, some missing. The sample records a few hundred thousand clones, more than 75% being singletons. Sequenced input: peripheral blood. These receptors were collected from a woman in her 40s who had recovered from COVID-19. The CDR3 runs from the conserved cysteine through the conserved F or W. D genes are given only for firm matches. Some rows have no size entry. The others give once, few or many, or a class for an expanded clone.

clone size: -; V gene: TRBV6-2/TRBV6-3; D gene: -; J gene: TRBJ1-1; CDR3 protein: CASSYGETEAFF; CDR3 DNA: TGTGCCAGCAGTTACGGGGAGACTGAAGCTTTCTTT
clone size: -; V gene: TRBV19; D gene: -; J gene: TRBJ2-7; CDR3 protein: CASSIERGSEQYF; CDR3 DNA: TGTGCCAGTAGTATAGAGAGGGGGTCCGAGCAGTACTTC
clone size: -; V gene: TRBV7-3; D gene: TRBD1; J gene: TRBJ1-2; CDR3 protein: CASSFRQGHGYTF; CDR3 DNA: TGTGCCAGCAGCTTCCGACAGGGTCATGGCTACACCTTC
clone size: -; V gene: TRBV27; D gene: TRBD1; J gene: TRBJ1-1; CDR3 protein: CASSERDRGAFF; CDR3 DNA: TGTGCCAGCAGCGAGCGGGACAGGGGGGCTTTCTTT
clone size: -; V gene: TRBV18; D gene: TRBD1; J gene: TRBJ1-1; CDR3 protein: CASSPDRGAFF; CDR3 DNA: TGTGCCAGCTCACCAGACAGGGGAGCTTTCTTT
clone size: -; V gene: TRBV18; D gene: -; J gene: TRBJ1-1; CDR3 protein: CASSGRGGDTEAFF; CDR3 DNA: TGTGCCAGCTCCGGCCGGGGGGGGGACACTGAAGCTTTCTTT
clone size: -; V gene: TRBV24-1; D gene: -; J gene: TRBJ2-1; CDR3 protein: CATSDYSPPYSYNEQFF; CDR3 DNA: TGTGCCACCAGTGATTACTCGCCCCCCTATTCCTACAATGAGCAGTTCTTC
clone size: -; V gene: TRBV7-6; D gene: TRBD2; J gene: TRBJ2-3; CDR3 protein: CASSLGAGTSGTDTQYF; CDR3 DNA: TGTGCCAGCAGCTTAGGGGCAGGGACTAGCGGCACAGATACGCAGTATTTT
clone size: -; V gene: TRBV7-2; D gene: TRBD2; J gene: TRBJ2-3; CDR3 protein: CASSPSSGAGTDTQYF; CDR3 DNA: TGTGCCAGCAGCCCCTCTAGCGGGGCGGGCACAGATACGCAGTATTTT
clone size: -; V gene: TRBV15; D gene: TRBD2; J gene: TRBJ2-1; CDR3 protein: CATSRWGLAGDEQFF; CDR3 DNA: TGTGCCACCAGCAGATGGGGACTAGCGGGGGATGAGCAGTTCTTC
clone size: once; V gene: TRBV28; D gene: TRBD2; J gene: TRBJ2-3; CDR3 protein: CASSLIGGTSGRWADTQYF; CDR3 DNA: TGTGCCAGCAGTTTAATAGGGGGGACTAGCGGGAGATGGGCAGATACGCAGTATTTT
clone size: few; V gene: TRBV7-9; D gene: TRBD2; J gene: TRBJ2-2; CDR3 protein: CASSQRTSGSLGGELFF; CDR3 DNA: TGTGCCAGCAGCCAACGGACTAGCGGGAGTCTGGGCGGGGAGCTGTTTTTT
clone size: -; V gene: TRBV24-1; D gene: TRBD1; J gene: TRBJ1-2; CDR3 protein: CATSDHQGGDRGLGYTF; CDR3 DNA: TGTGCCACCAGTGACCACCAAGGCGGTGACAGGGGGCTTGGCTACACCTTC
clone size: few; V gene: TRBV11-2; D gene: -; J gene: TRBJ1-4; CDR3 protein: CASSSLRDTNEKLFF; CDR3 DNA: TGTGCCAGCAGCTCTCTCCGGGACACCAATGAAAAACTGTTTTTT
clone size: -; V gene: TRBV4-3; D gene: -; J gene: TRBJ1-4; CDR3 protein: CASSQGEAPNEKLFF; CDR3 DNA: TGCGCCAGCAGCCAAGGCGAGGCCCCTAATGAAAAACTGTTTTTT
clone size: once; V gene: TRBV7-2; D gene: -; J gene: TRBJ2-2; CDR3 protein: CASNPQWGDTGELFF; CDR3 DNA: TGTGCCAGCAACCCCCAGTGGGGGGACACCGGGGAGCTGTTTTTT
clone size: once; V gene: TRBV11-2; D gene: TRBD1; J gene: TRBJ1-6; CDR3 protein: CASRGQANNSPLHF; CDR3 DNA: TGTGCCAGCAGGGGACAGGCCAATAATTCACCCCTCCACTTT
clone size: -; V gene: TRBV14; D gene: -; J gene: TRBJ2-5; CDR3 protein: CASSQPGGETQYF; CDR3 DNA: TGTGCCAGCAGTCAACCGGGCGGGGAGACCCAGTACTTC
clone size: -; V gene: TRBV18; D gene: -; J gene: TRBJ2-7; CDR3 protein: CASSPFNYEQYF; CDR3 DNA: TGTGCCAGCTCACCTTTCAACTACGAGCAGTACTTC
clone size: -; V gene: TRBV28; D gene: -; J gene: TRBJ2-1; CDR3 protein: CASSPPIRGEQFF; CDR3 DNA: TGTGCCAGCAGCCCACCGATTAGGGGTGAGCAGTTCTTC
clone size: -; V gene: TRBV19; D gene: TRBD1; J gene: TRBJ1-1; CDR3 protein: CASSRDRASNTEAFF; CDR3 DNA: TGTGCCAGTAGTAGGGACAGGGCCTCGAACACTGAAGCTTTCTTT
clone size: -; V gene: TRBV6-5; D gene: TRBD2; J gene: TRBJ2-3; CDR3 protein: CASSYSGTRTDTQYF; CDR3 DNA: TGTGCCAGCAGTTACAGCGGGACCCGCACAGATACGCAGTATTTT
clone size: -; V gene: TRBV29-1; D gene: TRBD1; J gene: TRBJ1-1; CDR3 protein: CSVPHRDSNTEAFF; CDR3 DNA: TGCAGCGTTCCCCACCGGGACAGCAACACTGAAGCTTTCTTT
clone size: once; V gene: TRBV7-9; D gene: TRBD1; J gene: TRBJ2-1; CDR3 protein: CASSLGRGPDNEQFF; CDR3 DNA: TGTGCCAGCAGCTTGGGCAGGGGGCCGGACAATGAGCAGTTCTTC
clone size: few; V gene: TRBV11-3; D gene: -; J gene: TRBJ1-1; CDR3 protein: CASSFRGGTNTEAFF; CDR3 DNA: TGTGCCAGCAGCTTTCGGGGGGGGACGAACACTGAAGCTTTCTTT
clone size: -; V gene: TRBV30; D gene: -; J gene: TRBJ1-2; CDR3 protein: CAWSKQGLYGYTF; CDR3 DNA: TGTGCCTGGAGTAAACAGGGATTGTATGGCTACACCTTC
clone size: few; V gene: TRBV6-4; D gene: -; J gene: TRBJ2-2; CDR3 protein: CASSDRVGELFF; CDR3 DNA: TGTGCCAGCAGTGATCGGGTCGGGGAGCTGTTTTTT
clone size: -; V gene: TRBV4-1; D gene: -; J gene: TRBJ2-1; CDR3 protein: CASSQRTGSSYNEQFF; CDR3 DNA: TGCGCCAGCAGCCAAAGGACTGGGAGCTCCTACAATGAGCAGTTCTTC
clone size: -; V gene: TRBV5-1; D gene: -; J gene: TRBJ2-1; CDR3 protein: CASSLSAYNEQFF; CDR3 DNA: TGCGCCAGCAGCTTGTCCGCCTACAATGAGCAGTTCTTC
clone size: -; V gene: TRBV27; D gene: -; J gene: TRBJ2-2; CDR3 protein: CASKWASTGELFF; CDR3 DNA: TGTGCCAGCAAATGGGCGAGCACCGGGGAGCTGTTTTTT
clone size: -; V gene: TRBV5-1; D gene: TRBD2; J gene: TRBJ2-1; CDR3 protein: CASSPLAGGPGEQFF; CDR3 DNA: TGCGCCAGCAGCCCCCTGGCGGGAGGGCCTGGGGAGCAGTTCTTC
clone size: -; V gene: TRBV30; D gene: -; J gene: TRBJ1-2; CDR3 protein: CAWSVLGGAGYGYTF; CDR3 DNA: TGTGCCTGGAGTGTCCTTGGGGGCGCCGGCTATGGCTACACCTTC
clone size: -; V gene: TRBV6-5; D gene: -; J gene: TRBJ1-2; CDR3 protein: CASRTPRGNYGYTF; CDR3 DNA: TGTGCCAGCAGGACCCCTCGGGGAAACTATGGCTACACCTTC
clone size: -; V gene: TRBV30; D gene: TRBD1; J gene: TRBJ1-4; CDR3 protein: CAWSLLGTGPEKLFF; CDR3 DNA: TGTGCCTGGAGCCTACTCGGGACAGGACCAGAAAAACTGTTTTTT
clone size: -; V gene: TRBV19; D gene: -; J gene: TRBJ1-3; CDR3 protein: CASSKRGSGNTIYF; CDR3 DNA: TGTGCCAGTAGTAAAAGGGGGTCTGGAAACACCATATATTTT
clone size: -; V gene: TRBV7-3; D gene: TRBD2; J gene: TRBJ2-3; CDR3 protein: CASSLRAGGLTDTQYF; CDR3 DNA: TGTGCCAGCAGCTTACGGGCGGGAGGCCTCACAGATACGCAGTATTTT
clone size: -; V gene: TRBV30; D gene: TRBD2; J gene: TRBJ2-1; CDR3 protein: CAWASGRLGYEQFF; CDR3 DNA: TGTGCCTGGGCTAGCGGGAGGCTGGGGTATGAGCAGTTCTTC